The source of this T cell receptor beta chain is a study of CD8 T cells in Susac syndrome. When the RNA was reverse transcribed, random hexamers were used with an input of 0.5 to 1 ug. TCRdb independently ran MiXCR on the immunoSEQ multiplex PCR reads; one entry per CDR3 protein. The sample yields 150,000 to 200,000 distinct CDR3 sequences, approximately 93% seen once. The CDR3 is 15 residues long. V shed 5 bases and J shed 3 bases, with 14 bases lying between them. CDR1 and CDR2 from the germline V gene are LNHDA and SQIVND (reference sequence). V gene TRBV19 combines with J gene TRBJ1-3, with TRBD1 as a possible D gene (5 bases). The receptor's source is a human donor in good health. Sequencing was done on a sample of CD4+ T cells from PBMCs. DNA for the CDR3: TGTGCCAGTAGTCGGCCAAGGGGCGTTGGAAACACCATATATTTT. Amino acids: CASSRPRGVGNTIYF.